The TCR beta chain described here comes from a study of breast tumors, draining lymph nodes, adjacent tissues. TCRdb recomputed calls from the multiplex PCR reads with MiXCR, one row per CDR3 protein. The table has some 17,000 distinct CDR3 sequences, just under 45% seen once. Source material: tumor-adjacent breast tissue. The receptors were gathered from a female donor with breast cancer. Some clones in this sample may be carry-over from other donors' samples.

V is TRBV20-1 and J is TRBJ1-5; tentative D call: TRBD1 (5 bases). From germline, CDR1 is DFQATT and CDR2 SNEGSKA (reference sequence). The CDR3 runs 14 residues. Between the trimmed V and J ends, which lost 4 bases and 2 bases, there was a span of 12 bases. The DNA for the CDR3 is TGCAGTGCTATCAGTTCAGGGCGCAATCAGCCCCAGCATTTT. This encodes CSAISSGRNQPQHF.